This entry is about one T cell receptor beta chain. V was cut by 6 bases and J by 7 bases, with 15 bases left in between. Germline values: CDR1 MNHEY, CDR2 SMNVEV (reference sequence). This CDR3 has 13 amino acids. The sample belongs to a study of T cell responses to AZD1222 COVID-19 vaccine. Generated by immunoSEQ multiplex PCR, the TCRdb table keeps only in-frame clones and is missing some. The sample holds roughly 130,000 clones; about 92% are singletons and the top ten take just over 3%. V gene TRBV27 combines with J gene TRBJ1-2, with TRBD1 as a possible D gene (6 bases). The receptor was isolated from an adult in good health. This specimen consisted of peripheral blood, obtained on day 0 of AZD1222 vaccination. For the CDR3, the DNA is TGTGCCAGCAGGCAACAGGGTCGCGGTGGCTACACCTTC. Amino acid sequence: CASRQQGRGGYTF.